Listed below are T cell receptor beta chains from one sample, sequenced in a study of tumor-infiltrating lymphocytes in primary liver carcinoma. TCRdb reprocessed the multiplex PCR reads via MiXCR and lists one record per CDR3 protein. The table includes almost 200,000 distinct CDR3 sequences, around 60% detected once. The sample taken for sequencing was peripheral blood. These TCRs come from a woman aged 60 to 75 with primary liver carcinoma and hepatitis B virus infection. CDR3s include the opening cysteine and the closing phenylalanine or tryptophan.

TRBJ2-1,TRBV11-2,CASSPVGEEAGLYNEQFF
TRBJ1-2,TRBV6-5,CACSQVTGVAGGYAF
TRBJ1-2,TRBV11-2,CASSPWDSPDYGYTF
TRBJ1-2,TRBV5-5,CASSFTGRRGGGSRLGYTF
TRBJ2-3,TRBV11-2,CVNSPWADTQYF
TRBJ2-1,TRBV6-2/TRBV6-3,CASSYSRSGGGADEQFF
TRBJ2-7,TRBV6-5,CASSTTPTYYEQYF
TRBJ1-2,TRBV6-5,CACSYSPDTAGGYTF
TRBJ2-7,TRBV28,CASSSSGTAPRELYF
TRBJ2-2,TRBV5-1,CASSLEFRNTGELFF
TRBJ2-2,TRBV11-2,CASSTSIGELFF
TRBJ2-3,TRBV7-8,CASSLISADTQYF
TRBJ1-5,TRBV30,CAWSVGTSVDQPQHF
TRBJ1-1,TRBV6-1,CASSEAKARLDTEAFF
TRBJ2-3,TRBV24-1,CATSERTRTDTQYF
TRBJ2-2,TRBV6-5,CASSNRGNTGELFF
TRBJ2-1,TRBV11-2,CASSLDTSGKPEQFF
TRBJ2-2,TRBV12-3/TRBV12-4,CASAPGERELFF
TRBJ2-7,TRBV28,CASITGGGHEQYF
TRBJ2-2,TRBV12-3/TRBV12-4,CASSLRTSGVGELFF
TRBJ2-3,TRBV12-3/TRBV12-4,CASSSPIAGGRADTQYF
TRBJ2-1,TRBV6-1,CASSAFPAATRGSNVQFF
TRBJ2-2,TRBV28,CAGTPHTNTGELFF
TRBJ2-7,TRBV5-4,CASSTRQGAINLYEQYF
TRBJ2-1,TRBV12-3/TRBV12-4,CASSLTSGDNEQFF
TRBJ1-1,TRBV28,CASRARTHNTEAFF
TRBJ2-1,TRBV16,CASSRSAYNEQFF
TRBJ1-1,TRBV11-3,CVSSQDGLNAEAFF
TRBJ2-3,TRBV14,CASSRRLADTDTQYF